The clone carrying this T cell receptor (beta chain) was recorded only once. This entry is derived from a study of blood T cell repertoires in COVID-19. The germline V gene has CDR1 LGHDT and CDR2 YNNKEL (reference sequence). V was cut by 7 bases and J by 4 bases, with 8 bases left in between. The CDR3 length is 11 residues. Two negative PCRs, clearance, or symptom resolution had been documented for recovered Cohort 3 donors. Original handling: Estimation of nucleated cell counts relied on the amplification of reference gene primers. TCRdb keeps only in-frame clones here, not all; method: immunoSEQ multiplex PCR. That table supplies the V and J calls and clone size; D and trimming were determined from the DNA. Of about 390,000 clones in the sample, approximately 87% were seen once.

Specimen: PBMCs or T cells enriched from blood (not recorded which). The rearrangement joins TRBV3-1 (or the pseudogene TRBV3-2) to TRBJ2-7; a weak D match, TRBD2 (6 bases). The TCR sequence derives from a woman aged 45-59 years who had recovered from COVID-19. The CDR3 DNA sequence: TGTGCCAGCACCCGGGGGTACGAGCAGTACTTC. As protein: CASTRGYEQYF.